The next 24 T cell receptor beta chains were all read from a single sample in a study of cytomegalovirus exposure and HLA in healthy donors. 60 Vbeta and 13 Jbeta primers were used in PCR. Using immunoSEQ multiplex PCR, the repertoire was profiled, and TCRdb retains in-frame clones only, with some absent. Of hundreds of thousands of clones detected, around 64% appear once; the ten largest clones hold roughly 2.5%. The sequenced sample consisted of PBMCs. The receptors were sampled from a man aged 40-55 years in good health and CMV-seropositive.

The CDR3 loop reads CASSRDSGAGETQYF. The DNA for the CDR3 is TGCGCCAGCAGTCGGGATAGCGGGGCAGGAGAGACCCAGTACTTC. J is TRBJ2-5 and V is TRBV5-1, with 8 nucleotides matching TRBD2. Trimming removed 5 bases from V and 4 bases from J; junction bases left unmatched: 10. CDR1 and CDR2 (germline): SGHRS, YFSETQ. This CDR3 is built from 15 residues. The variable domain in full, with the rest retrieved from reference TRBV5-1 and TRBJ2-5, is KAGVTQTPRYLIKTRGQQVTLSCSPISGHRSVSWYQQTPGQGLQFLFEYFSETQRNKGNFPGRFSGRQFSNSRSEMNVSTLELGDSALYLCASSRDSGAGETQYFGPGTRLLVL.

Comments on this clone: Other nucleotide sequences in the sample specify the same CDR3. The rearrangement joins TRBV4-2 to TRBJ1-2; unclear D gene. CDR3 length: 13 residues. Trimming left V 1 base short and J 2 bases short, with 5 bases between. Germline values: CDR1 LGHNA, CDR2 YNFKEQ. CDR3 residues: CASSQAGNYGYTF. CDR3 nucleotides: TGTGCCAGCAGCCAAGCGGGGAACTATGGCTACACCTTC.

The chain couples TRBV5-6 to TRBJ1-2; 9 bases are shared with TRBD1. CDR1 and CDR2 (germline): SGHDT, YYEEEE. This CDR3 is 14 amino acids long. V shed 4 bases and J 4 bases; nucleotides not matched to a gene: 5. Here the CDR3 reads CASSPRDRVYGYTF. The CDR3 nucleotides read TGTGCCAGCAGCCCCCGGGACAGGGTCTATGGCTACACCTTC.

DNA of the CDR3: TGTGCCAGCAGTTTGGGGCTCTACACCGGGGAGCTGTTTTTT. Residues: CASSLGLYTGELFF. The chain uses TRBV27 and TRBJ2-2; a possible D gene is TRBD1 (5 bases). Germline CDR1 reads MNHEY; CDR2 reads SMNVEV (reference sequence). Trimming removed 3 bases from V and 3 bases from J, with 8 bases in between. The CDR3 has 14 amino acids.

The chain is built from TRBV18 and TRBJ2-7; D not certain. Germline CDR1 KGHSH, CDR2 LQKENI. Trimming cost V 2 bases and J 2 bases, with 7 bases left between them. This CDR3 comprises 13 residues. DNA for the CDR3: TGTGCCAGCTCACCAGGCCTGACCTACGAGCAGTACTTC. Its protein product is CASSPGLTYEQYF.

Here the CDR3 DNA reads TGTGCCAGCTCACCGACGGGGGAGATTGGCTATGGCTACACCTTC. Residues: CASSPTGEIGYGYTF. J is TRBJ1-2 and V is TRBV18, with TRBD1 as a possible D gene (5 bases). Germline CDR1 and CDR2: KGHSH and LQKENI. The CDR3 contains 15 residues. Trimming shortened V by 3 bases and J by 4 bases, and 15 bases separated the two germline ends.

The CDR3 loop is CASSRRTGPQETQYF. The CDR3 nucleotides are TGCGCCAGCAGCCGGAGGACAGGACCTCAAGAGACCCAGTACTTC. This chain joins TRBV4-3 and TRBJ2-5; 7 bases map to TRBD1. Looked up from germline, CDR1 is LGHNA and CDR2 is YSLEER. The CDR3 spans 15 residues. The J segment lost 2 bases and the V segment lost 4 bases, leaving 7 bases of the junction unmatched.

The J gene is TRBJ2-6, the V gene TRBV5-8; D is unclear. CDR3 length: 15 amino acids. V lost 5 bases and J lost 0, with 9 bases in between. The germline V gene encodes CDR1 SGHTS and CDR2 YDEGEE. In DNA form, the CDR3 reads TGTGCCAGCAGAAGACGGGTCTCTGGGGCCAACGTCCTGACTTTC. This encodes CASRRRVSGANVLTF. Using reference TRBV5-8 and TRBJ2-6 for the parts outside the CDR3, the full variable domain is EAGVTQSPTHLIKTRGQQATLRCSPISGHTSVYWYQQALGLGLQFLLWYDEGEERNRGNFPPRFSGRQFPNYSSELNVNALELEDSALYLCASRRRVSGANVLTFGAGSRLTVL.

The V gene is TRBV6-1, the J gene TRBJ2-5; 12 nucleotides line up with TRBD1. Germline CDR1 reads MNHNS; CDR2 reads SASEGT. CDR3 length: 15 amino acids. Unmatched junction bases numbered 4, after V lost 3 bases and J lost 5 bases. CDR3 DNA: TGTGCCAGCAGTGATGGGACAGGGGGCTGGGAGACCCAGTACTTC. This translates into CASSDGTGGWETQYF.

This clone occurred a few times. The chain employs TRBV27 and TRBJ2-1; 7 bases match TRBD2. Germline-derived CDR1 and CDR2 are MNHEY and SMNVEV (reference sequence). Losses at the gene ends were 3 bases for V and 8 bases for J; bases not matched to a gene: 7. The CDR3 has 14 amino acids. The CDR3 loop is CASSLGGSDHEQFF. The CDR3 coding sequence is TGTGCCAGCAGTTTGGGGGGGTCCGACCATGAGCAGTTCTTC.

As regards this clone: Compared with germline, one end of the junction differs, possibly owing to a read error. This sample also contains other DNA sequences that code for the same CDR3. The chain recombines TRBV2 with TRBJ1-6, with TRBD1 identical over 9 bases. CDR3 length: 13 amino acids. Germline V gives CDR1 SNHLY, CDR2 FYNNEI. The CDR3 DNA reads TGCGCCAGCTCTGACAGGGGGAATTCACCCCTCCACTTT. This translates into CASSDRGNSPLHF.

The V and J genes are TRBV27 and TRBJ2-3, with D unresolved. The V end was cut by 6 bases, the J end by 3 bases, with 13 bases between. Germline-derived CDR1 and CDR2 are MNHEY and SMNVEV (reference sequence). This CDR3 has 14 amino acids. CDR3 sequence (DNA): TGTGCCAGCAGACTAACGTTAGGAACAGATACGCAGTATTTT. Its translation is CASRLTLGTDTQYF.

The rearrangement uses TRBV28 and TRBJ1-4, with 7 bases that match TRBD1. The germline CDR1 and CDR2 sequences are MDHEN and SYDVKM. This CDR3 region has 17 residues. Trimming at V came to 6 bases and at J to 2 bases, leaving 12 bases not matched to a gene. As DNA, the CDR3 is TGTGCCAGCAGCACATCCGGCAGGGGGGCGACTAATGAAAAACTGTTTTTT. This gives the protein CASSTSGRGATNEKLFF.

V gene TRBV11-1 combines with J gene TRBJ1-4, with 7 bases matching TRBD1. The CDR3 is made up of 14 amino acids. CDR1 and CDR2 from the germline V gene are SGHAT and FQDESV (reference sequence). The V segment lost 5 bases and the J segment 5 bases; nucleotides outside the gene matches: 5. The CDR3 bases are TGTGCCAGCAGCCTCGGGACAGAGAATGAAAAACTGTTTTTT. Its translation: CASSLGTENEKLFF.

The chain carries TRBV18 and TRBJ1-2, with TRBD1 matching 9 bases. After removal of 3 bases from V and 13 bases from J, the junction contained 6 bases not matched to a gene. Germline V gene lookup returns CDR1 KGHSH and CDR2 LQKENI. This CDR3 is 12 amino acids long. The CDR3 sequence is CASSPAQGAFTF. CDR3 DNA: TGTGCCAGCTCACCTGCACAGGGGGCGTTCACCTTC.

J is TRBJ2-3 and V is TRBV19; D is unresolved. The CDR3 covers 13 residues. Per germline, CDR1 LNHDA and CDR2 SQIVND (reference sequence). Trimming cost V 5 bases and J 6 bases, with 12 bases left between them. The CDR3 here is CASSSGSGDTQYF. CDR3 in DNA: TGTGCCAGTAGTTCCGGGTCCGGGGATACGCAGTATTTT.

The V and J genes are TRBV21-1 and TRBJ2-2; the DNA was not compared with TRBD2, the D call given in the table. TRBV21-1 is described as a pseudogene. The CDR3 runs 14 residues. The CDR3 nucleotides read TGTGCCAGCAGCAAAGTAAACTTCAATGGGGAGCTGTTTTTT. This encodes CASSKVNFNGELFF.

About this clone itself: Sequence at one end of the junction differs from germline and may be a read error. The chain recombines TRBV7-9 with TRBJ2-1, with TRBD1 matching over 8 bases. Germline lookup yields CDR1 SEHNR and CDR2 FQNEAQ (reference sequence). The CDR3 has 16 residues. CDR3 amino acids: CSSSATGATRGDEQFF. The CDR3 DNA sequence: TGTTCCAGCAGCGCGACAGGGGCCACAAGAGGTGATGAGCAGTTCTTC.

The V call is TRBV13, the J call TRBJ2-1; weak D call: TRBD1 (5 bases). CDR1 PRHDT and CDR2 FYEKMQ come from the germline V gene (reference sequence). V lost 0 bases and J lost 8, with 11 bases in between. This CDR3 spans 14 amino acids. The DNA of the CDR3 is TGTGCCAGCAGCTTAGGAGGATGGGGCGATGAGCAGTTCTTC. This encodes CASSLGGWGDEQFF.

The table lists this clone with a count of one. The V call is TRBV12-5, the J call TRBJ1-4, with D tentatively TRBD1 (6 bases). CDR1 is LGHNT, CDR2 FRNRAP, per germline. The V end lost 6 bases, the J end lost 1 base, and 15 bases lay between the germline ends. The CDR3 is 16 residues long. The CDR3 protein is CASGRQDRGTNEKLFF. Written as DNA, the CDR3 is TGTGCTAGTGGAAGACAGGACCGGGGAACTAATGAAAAACTGTTTTTT.

The chain is built from TRBV7-2 and TRBJ2-5, with TRBD2 matching over 12 bases. V shed 7 bases, J shed 2 bases, and the junction held 5 bases outside the gene matches. This CDR3 region has 15 residues. The germline gives CDR1 SGHTA, CDR2 FQGNSA. The CDR3 coding sequence is TGTGCCAGCAACCAGGGACTAGCGGGTCAAGAGACCCAGTACTTC. Residues: CASNQGLAGQETQYF.

The chain carries TRBV5-4 and TRBJ1-1; the D gene is possibly TRBD1 (5 bases). The length of the CDR3 is 14 residues. Germline CDR1 reads SGHNT; CDR2 reads YYREEE (reference sequence). Between the trimmed V and J ends, which lost 5 bases and 1 base, there was a span of 12 bases. The CDR3 is CASRKETGNTEAFF. The CDR3 region has the DNA TGTGCCAGCAGAAAAGAAACAGGGAACACTGAAGCTTTCTTT.

The chain is built from TRBV19 and TRBJ2-4; D perhaps matches TRBD2 (6 bases). This CDR3 region has 14 residues. From germline, CDR1 is LNHDA and CDR2 SQIVND (reference sequence). Trimming pared 0 bases from V and 8 bases from J, leaving 11 bases between. CDR3 in amino acids: CASSIDLEGYIQYF. The CDR3 DNA reads TGTGCCAGTAGTATAGATCTGGAGGGGTACATTCAGTACTTC. Together with reference TRBV19 and TRBJ2-4, the CDR3 gives the full variable domain: DGGITQSPKYLFRKEGQNVTLSCEQNLNHDAMYWYRQDPGQGLRLIYYSQIVNDFQKGDIAEGYSVSREKKESFPLTVTSAQKNPTAFYLCASSIDLEGYIQYFGAGTRLSVL.

The chain joins TRBV5-1 to TRBJ1-6; 8 bases agree with TRBD1. The CDR3 extends over 14 amino acids. Losses at the gene ends were 4 bases for V and 10 bases for J; bases not matched to a gene: 7. Germline CDR1 reads SGHRS; CDR2 reads YFSETQ. The DNA for the CDR3 is TGCGCCAGCAGCATACAGGGGGAGGGATCACCCCTCCACTTT. Its protein is CASSIQGEGSPLHF. The full variable domain, its missing parts supplied by reference TRBV5-1 and TRBJ1-6, is KAGVTQTPRYLIKTRGQQVTLSCSPISGHRSVSWYQQTPGQGLQFLFEYFSETQRNKGNFPGRFSGRQFSNSRSEMNVSTLELGDSALYLCASSIQGEGSPLHFGNGTRLTVT.